This T cell receptor beta chain was documented in a study of cytomegalovirus exposure and HLA in healthy donors. Study information: Membership in the Caucasian-associated ancestry cluster was found for about four fifths of approximately 430 genotyped donors.

Study-level findings and limits: HLA alleles were associated with some 16,000 TCR beta sequences in a later analysis at 0.05 false discovery rate.

Between the trimmed V and J ends, which lost 6 bases and 5 bases, there was a span of 10 bases. Looked up from germline, CDR1 is MNHEY and CDR2 is SVGAGI. The CDR3 is 13 residues long. On this clone itself: What it binds is unknown.

Primers included in the PCR were 60 Vbeta and 13 Jbeta primers. Some clones are missing from TCRdb's copy, which holds only in-frame ones; the method was immunoSEQ multiplex PCR. Among 100,000 to 150,000 clones listed, 81% were seen once. The TCR originated in a man younger than 35 in good health and CMV-seropositive. Specimen: PBMCs. The chain carries TRBV6-5 and TRBJ2-2; D gene uncertain. The CDR3 bases are TGTGCCAGCAGCCCCCAAGAGACCGGGGAGCTGTTTTTT. This gives the protein CASSPQETGELFF.